These T cell receptor beta chains were read from a single sample in a study of control samples from healthy donors and cancer patients. Method: immunoSEQ multiplex PCR; TCRdb's copy keeps in-frame clones and lacks some. Of about 120,000 clones in the sample, over 85% were seen once. Sequencing input: blood. Receptors originate from a young man in good health. CDR3s include the opening cysteine and the closing phenylalanine or tryptophan. The order of the fields is D gene, J gene, V gene, clone size, CDR3 protein, CDR3 DNA. The D gene is left open where the match is weak. The size entry is marked missing in some rows and otherwise reads once, few, many or a size class.

>NA|TRBJ1-2|TRBV29-1|NA
CSVARADGYTF
TGCAGCGTTGCTAGGGCCGATGGCTACACCTTC
>NA|TRBJ1-2|TRBV29-1|NA
CSVEERTAIYGYTF
TGCAGCGTTGAAGAACGGACAGCTATCTATGGCTACACCTTC
>NA|TRBJ1-5|TRBV7-6|NA
CASSLGIEGNQPQHF
TGTGCCAGCAGCTTGGGGATCGAAGGCAATCAGCCCCAGCATTTT
>TRBD1|TRBJ2-5|TRBV9|NA
CASSPTGGQETQYF
TGTGCCAGCAGCCCCACAGGGGGCCAAGAGACCCAGTACTTC
>NA|TRBJ1-6|TRBV5-6|NA
CASSLQWNSPLHF
TGTGCCAGCAGCTTACAGTGGAATTCACCCCTCCACTTT
>TRBD2|TRBJ2-7|TRBV5-1|once
CASSLYPTSGGSSYEQYF
TGCGCCAGCAGCTTGTACCCGACTAGCGGGGGCAGCTCCTACGAGCAGTACTTC
>TRBD1|TRBJ1-2|TRBV28|many
CASRQQGLDYGYTF
TGTGCCAGCAGGCAACAGGGGCTCGACTATGGCTACACCTTC
>NA|TRBJ2-7|TRBV9|once
CASSLRHSYEQYF
TGTGCCAGCAGTCTTCGCCACTCCTACGAGCAGTACTTC
>TRBD2|TRBJ2-1|TRBV13|NA
CASSLTIAGGLYNEQFF
TGTGCCAGCAGCCTCACAATAGCGGGGGGGCTCTACAATGAGCAGTTCTTC
>TRBD1|TRBJ2-3|TRBV12-5|NA
CASGLDRGRPDTQYF
TGTGCTAGTGGTTTGGACAGGGGGCGCCCAGATACGCAGTATTTT
>TRBD1|TRBJ1-6|TRBV11-2|NA
CASSLGQGRTLHF
TGTGCCAGCAGCCTTGGACAGGGTAGAACCCTCCACTTT
>NA|TRBJ1-3|TRBV20-1|NA
CSASRPSAIYF
TGCAGTGCTAGCCGACCATCGGCCATATATTTT
>NA|TRBJ2-7|TRBV5-1|once
CASSPRTRIYEQYF
TGCGCCAGCAGCCCCCGGACCCGTATCTACGAGCAGTACTTC
>NA|TRBJ1-2|TRBV6-5|NA
CAVEGDPDGYTF
TGTGCCGTAGAGGGAGACCCCGATGGCTACACCTTC
>TRBD2|TRBJ2-5|TRBV24-1|NA
CATSDPTSGKTQYF
TGTGCCACCAGTGATCCGACTAGCGGGAAGACCCAGTACTTC
>NA|TRBJ1-6|TRBV5-4|NA
CASSQGTGLDSPLHF
TGTGCCAGCAGCCAAGGAACAGGGTTGGATTCACCCCTCCACTTT
>TRBD1|TRBJ1-2|TRBV19|NA
CASEGRQGAYGYTF
TGTGCCAGCGAAGGGAGGCAGGGGGCCTATGGCTACACCTTC
>NA|TRBJ1-5|TRBV5-4|NA
CASSREGQDQPQHF
TGTGCCAGCAGCCGGGAGGGTCAGGATCAGCCCCAGCATTTT
>TRBD2|TRBJ2-4|TRBV6-5|NA
CASSYSLSGGYIQYF
TGTGCCAGCAGTTACTCGTTGAGCGGGGGCTACATTCAGTACTTC
>NA|TRBJ1-2|TRBV15|NA
CATSRETYGYTF
TGTGCCACCAGCAGAGAAACCTATGGCTACACCTTC
>NA|TRBJ1-5|TRBV18|NA
CASSPTLNQPQHF
TGTGCCAGCTCACCCACCCTTAATCAGCCCCAGCATTTT
>NA|TRBJ2-7|TRBV5-1|NA
CASRIQDSYEQYF
TGCGCCAGCAGGATACAAGACTCCTACGAGCAGTACTTC
>NA|TRBJ2-3|TRBV3-1/TRBV3-2|NA
CASSPTGNTDTQYF
TGTGCCAGCAGCCCGACAGGAAACACAGATACGCAGTATTTT
>NA|TRBJ1-5|TRBV12-5|few
CASGLYGGGQPQHF
TGTGCTAGTGGTTTGTATGGGGGTGGCCAGCCCCAGCATTTT
>TRBD1|TRBJ1-4|TRBV15|NA
CATSRSIMDRFNEKLFF
TGTGCCACCAGCCGATCCATCATGGACAGGTTTAATGAAAAACTGTTTTTT
>NA|TRBJ1-3|TRBV15|once
CATTLDTGFEGNTIYF
TGTGCCACCACGCTCGATACAGGCTTCGAGGGAAACACCATATATTTT
>TRBD1|TRBJ1-4|TRBV5-1|NA
CASSPGTGNEKLFF
TGCGCCAGCAGCCCCGGGACAGGGAATGAAAAACTGTTTTTT